These 25 T cell receptor beta chains share one sample of origin, sequenced in a study of beta chain features in type 1 diabetes. The authors reverse transcribed all of the isolated RNA, so sequencing captured expressed TCRB transcripts. Produced via immunoSEQ multiplex PCR; TCRdb's table is partial and in-frame only. The sample lists 200,000 to 300,000 clones; around 21% were seen once. These receptors' antigens are unknown. The study's findings and limits: Patients with Type 1 diabetes showed moderately but significantly shorter TCRB CDR3s in all four CD4+ subsets.

The sequenced sample consisted of naive CD4+ T cells from blood. The receptors shown here come from a woman aged 40-49 years with type 1 diabetes.

This clone was detected a few times. The chain has TRBV5-6 and TRBJ2-5; D may be TRBD1 (5 bases). The CDR3 is made up of 13 amino acids. The V gene lost 7 bases and the J gene lost 9 bases, with 19 bases spanning the gap. Germline values: CDR1 SGHDT, CDR2 YYEEEE. In nucleotides, the CDR3 is TGTGCCAGCGACCTCGCGTCGAAAGGGGCCCAGTACTTC. It is translated as CASDLASKGAQYF.

Here the CDR3 DNA reads TGCGCCAGCAGGCGGACAGGGGTAGAGACTAATGAAAAACTGTTTTTT. Residues: CASRRTGVETNEKLFF. The genes are TRBV4-3 and TRBJ1-4; 9 nucleotides align to TRBD1. The germline CDR1 and CDR2 sequences are LGHNA and YSLEER. Trimming cost V 6 bases and J 2 bases; bases outside gene matches: 7. The CDR3 runs 16 residues.

This clone was counted between two and nine times. The V gene is TRBV10-3, the J gene TRBJ2-5; 9 bases are a match to TRBD1. Germline V gene lookup returns CDR1 ENHRY and CDR2 SYGVKD. This CDR3 comprises 12 residues. J gave up 4 bases and V 10 bases, and 4 bases lay outside the gene matches. CDR3 residues: CATLGQGETQYF. DNA for the CDR3: TGTGCCACGCTGGGACAGGGAGAGACCCAGTACTTC.

The chain joins TRBV7-9 to TRBJ2-3; 13 bases align to TRBD2. The germline gives CDR1 SEHNR, CDR2 FQNEAQ (reference sequence). The ends lost 6 bases at V and 7 bases at J; junction bases unmatched: 7. The length of the CDR3 is 15 residues. The CDR3 DNA is TGTGCCAGCAGGGACCCCGGGACTAGCGGGAATACGCAGTATTTT. Its protein is CASRDPGTSGNTQYF.

A few counts support this clone. The chain combines TRBV7-9 with TRBJ1-2; 7 bases agree with TRBD1. The CDR3 is 14 residues long. Germline-derived CDR1 and CDR2 are SEHNR and FQNEAQ (reference sequence). Unmatched junction bases numbered 8, after V lost 4 bases and J lost 6 bases. CDR3 loop: CASSWGAQGDGYTF. CDR3 bases: TGTGCCAGCAGCTGGGGGGCGCAGGGGGATGGCTACACCTTC.

The table lists this clone with a few counts. This chain uses TRBV7-9 with TRBJ2-1; maybe TRBD2 (5 bases). CDR1 and CDR2 from the germline V gene are SEHNR and FQNEAQ (reference sequence). This CDR3 has 15 residues. Trimming took off 4 bases at V and 2 bases at J, with 12 bases between the two ends. In DNA form, the CDR3 reads TGTGCCAGCAGCTCGGACTGGAGGCCCTACAATGAGCAGTTCTTC. As protein: CASSSDWRPYNEQFF.

This clone occurred a few times. CDR3 sequence (DNA): TGCAGCGTTCGAACGGAGGGCGAGCAGTACTTC. Its translation: CSVRTEGEQYF. V usage is TRBV29-1 and J usage is TRBJ2-7; possible D gene TRBD2, 6 bases. The CDR3 runs to 11 residues. Trimming took off 5 bases at V and 6 bases at J, with 11 bases between the two ends. The germline gives CDR1 SQVTM, CDR2 ANQGSEA.

The chain links TRBV18 to TRBJ1-1; D gene unclear. The CDR3 is 14 amino acids. V was pared by 2 bases and J by 1 base, with 8 bases between. CDR1 is KGHSH, CDR2 LQKENI, per germline. Written as DNA, the CDR3 is TGTGCCAGCTCACCAGAGGTCCCGAACACTGAAGCTTTCTTT. Protein: CASSPEVPNTEAFF.

CDR3 in DNA: TGTGCCAGCAGCCGGGGACACGGCAATGTCTTCTTT. This codes for CASSRGHGNVFF. This chain joins TRBV13 and TRBJ1-1, with TRBD1 as a possible D gene (6 bases). This CDR3 is 12 amino acids long. From germline, CDR1 is PRHDT and CDR2 FYEKMQ (reference sequence). The germline V and J ends were trimmed by 5 bases and 14 bases, with 18 bases remaining between them.

In this sample, this clone turned up a few times. This chain links TRBV7-9 with TRBJ2-7; tentative D call: TRBD2 (6 bases). The germline CDR1 and CDR2 sequences are SEHNR and FQNEAQ (reference sequence). With 8 bases removed from V and 0 bases from J, the gap between germline ends came to 14 bases. The CDR3 runs to 14 residues. This CDR3 is CASRGTASSYEQYF. Written as DNA, the CDR3 is TGTGCCAGCCGCGGGACGGCGAGCTCCTACGAGCAGTACTTC.

This clone came up a few times. The chain combines TRBV15 with TRBJ1-1, with D unresolved. The germline gives CDR1 LNHNV, CDR2 YYDKDF (reference sequence). CDR3 length equals 14 residues. Between the trimmed V and J ends, which lost 0 bases and 4 bases, there was a span of 9 bases. Written as DNA, the CDR3 is TGTGCCACCAGCAGAGATGTGGCATTCACTGAAGCTTTCTTT. This gives the protein CATSRDVAFTEAFF.

This clone was picked up a small number of times. The rearrangement links TRBV6-5 to TRBJ2-7, with D unclear. Trimming stripped 0 bases from V and 0 bases from J, with 9 bases between. This CDR3 is 15 amino acids long. Germline CDR1 and CDR2: MNHEY and SVGAGI. The DNA for the CDR3 is TGTGCCAGCAGTTACTCCACTTACAGCTCCTACGAGCAGTACTTC. Its translation is CASSYSTYSSYEQYF.

The rearrangement uses TRBV7-8 and TRBJ2-1; D is possibly TRBD1 (7 bases). With 2 bases removed from V and 4 bases from J, the gap between germline ends came to 15 bases. The CDR3 has 16 residues. Germline V lookup: CDR1 SGHVS, CDR2 FQNEAQ. CDR3 sequence (DNA): TGTGCCAGCAGCTTAAGGCGGGACAGCCCATACAATGAGCAGTTCTTC. Encoded protein: CASSLRRDSPYNEQFF.

This clone was seen more than once but under ten times. The chain links TRBV19 to TRBJ2-1, with 8 nucleotides matching TRBD2. The germline V gene encodes CDR1 LNHDA and CDR2 SQIVND (reference sequence). This CDR3 spans 17 amino acids. The V and J ends lost 1 base and 2 bases, in that order; junction bases with no gene match: 7. The CDR3 spells CASSIGTSQSPYNEQFF. The CDR3 nucleotides are TGTGCCAGTAGTATAGGGACTAGCCAGTCCCCCTACAATGAGCAGTTCTTC.

This clone was seen a few times. The chain couples TRBV4-3 to TRBJ2-4, with D unresolved. This CDR3 comprises 16 residues. Germline CDR1 LGHNA, CDR2 YSLEER. Trimming took 0 bases from V and 0 from J, leaving 9 bases between them. The CDR3 here is CASSQDLTPAKNIQYF. DNA of the CDR3: TGCGCCAGCAGCCAAGATCTGACACCAGCCAAAAACATTCAGTACTTC.

CDR3 nucleotide sequence: TGCGCCAGCAGCTTGAGCGGCCGCCTGAACACCGGGGAGCTGTTTTTT. This codes for CASSLSGRLNTGELFF. The V gene is TRBV5-1, the J gene TRBJ2-2; D possibly corresponds to TRBD2 (5 bases). In germline, CDR1 is SGHRS, CDR2 YFSETQ. This CDR3 has 16 residues. Trimming left V 1 base short and J 1 base short, with 11 bases between.

This clone was seen a handful of times. This rearrangement joins TRBV5-1 to TRBJ1-2, with 7 bases fitting TRBD1. V dropped 4 bases and J dropped 1; count of bases not matched to a gene: 10. The CDR3 runs to 16 residues. Germline V lookup: CDR1 SGHRS, CDR2 YFSETQ. The CDR3 DNA sequence: TGCGCCAGCAGCGCCGAAGACAGGGATCTTAACTATGGCTACACCTTC. Amino acid sequence: CASSAEDRDLNYGYTF.

This clone was counted between two and nine times. This chain joins TRBV2 and TRBJ1-2, with D tentatively TRBD1 (6 bases). Germline assignment: CDR1 SNHLY and CDR2 FYNNEI. Trimming took 8 bases from V and 2 from J, leaving 18 bases between them. The CDR3 loop spans 15 amino acids. The CDR3 region is CASENGSRGNYGYTF. The CDR3 DNA follows: TGTGCCAGCGAGAACGGAAGTAGGGGGAACTATGGCTACACCTTC.

This clone was observed a few times. The junction and the germline gene differ at one end; a read error may be behind it. The J gene is TRBJ2-1, the V gene TRBV7-7; 10 bases line up with TRBD1. The germline V gene has CDR1 SSHAT and CDR2 FNYEAQ (reference sequence). This CDR3 comprises 13 residues. The CDR3 reads CASSLDRGSEQFF. The CDR3 DNA sequence: TGTGCTAGCAGCCTGGACAGGGGGAGTGAGCAGTTCTTC.

The V call is TRBV5-6, the J call TRBJ1-2; tentative D call: TRBD1 (5 bases). Trimming took off 1 base at V and 3 bases at J, with 13 bases between the two ends. Germline CDR1 reads SGHDT; CDR2 reads YYEEEE. The CDR3 is made up of 15 amino acids. CDR3 nucleotides: TGTGCCAGCAGCTTGCTCGGGGGAGGCGACTATGGCTACACCTTC. Translating gives CASSLLGGGDYGYTF. The entire variable domain, with the rest obtained from reference TRBV5-6 and TRBJ1-2, is as follows: DAGVTQSPTHLIKTRGQQVTLRCSPKSGHDTVSWYQQALGQGPQFIFQYYEEEERQRGNFPDRFSGHQFPNYSSELNVNALLLGDSALYLCASSLLGGGDYGYTFGSGTRLTVV.

This clone has a handful of counts. The chain uses TRBV5-4 and TRBJ1-1; TRBD1 might be the D (6 bases). The germline gives CDR1 SGHNT, CDR2 YYREEE (reference sequence). The CDR3 loop spans 14 amino acids. The ends were cut back, 3 bases at V and 2 bases at J, with 11 bases in the middle. The CDR3 DNA follows: TGTGCCAGCAGCTCGGACAGATATAACACTGAAGCTTTCTTT. It codes for CASSSDRYNTEAFF.

The chain has TRBV4-3 and TRBJ2-3; perhaps TRBD1 as D (5 bases). This CDR3 is 18 amino acids long. V lost 1 base and J 5 bases, leaving 22 bases between the germline ends. CDR1 and CDR2 (germline): LGHNA, YSLEER. The DNA for the CDR3 is TGCGCCAGCAGCCAAGTCCTCTTTGGGGCGCAGCTCGGAGATACGCAGTATTTT. This codes for CASSQVLFGAQLGDTQYF.

This clone has just a few counts. The chain joins TRBV7-3 to TRBJ2-7, with 9 bases identical to TRBD1. Germline CDR1 SGHTA, CDR2 FQGTGA. The CDR3 runs 15 residues. The V gene end was trimmed by 1 base and the J gene end by 2 bases; junction bases not matched to a gene: 3. CDR3 coding DNA: TGTGCCAGCAGCTTAATGGGGACAGGGCCCTACGAGCAGTACTTC. This gives the protein CASSLMGTGPYEQYF.

Turning to this clone: Other DNA sequences within the sample encode an identical CDR3. The V call is TRBV9, the J call TRBJ2-3, with D possibly being TRBD2 (5 bases). Trimming shortened V by 3 bases and J by 3 bases, and 11 bases separated the two germline ends. The CDR3 spans 14 residues. Germline loops: CDR1 SGDLS, CDR2 YYNGEE. DNA of the CDR3: TGTGCCAGCAGCGGTCCGGGGTTGACAGATACGCAGTATTTT. It encodes CASSGPGLTDTQYF. The full variable domain, completed using reference TRBV9 and TRBJ2-3, is DSGVTQTPKHLITATGQRVTLRCSPRSGDLSVYWYQQSLDQGLQFLIQYYNGEERAKGNILERFSAQQFPDLHSELNLSSLELGDSALYFCASSGPGLTDTQYFGPGTRLTVL.

This chain links TRBV18 with TRBJ2-4, with 8 positions matching TRBD1. Trimming cost V 5 bases and J 8 bases; bases outside gene matches: 5. CDR1 is KGHSH and CDR2 is LQKENI in the germline V gene. CDR3 size: 13 residues. The CDR3 bases are TGTGCCAGCTCAGACACAGGGGGTCACATTCAGTACTTC. Translation: CASSDTGGHIQYF.